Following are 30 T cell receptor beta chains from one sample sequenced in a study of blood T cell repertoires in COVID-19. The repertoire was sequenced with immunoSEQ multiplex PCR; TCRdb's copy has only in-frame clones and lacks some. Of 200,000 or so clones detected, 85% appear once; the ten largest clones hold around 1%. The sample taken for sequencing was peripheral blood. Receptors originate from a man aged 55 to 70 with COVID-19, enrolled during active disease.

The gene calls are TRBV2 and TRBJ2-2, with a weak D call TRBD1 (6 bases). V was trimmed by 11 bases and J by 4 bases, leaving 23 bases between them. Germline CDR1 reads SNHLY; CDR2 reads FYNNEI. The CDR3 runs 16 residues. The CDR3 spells CAGQQGQGLVTGELFF. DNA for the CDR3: TGTGCCGGACAGCAAGGACAAGGGCTTGTCACCGGGGAGCTGTTTTTT.

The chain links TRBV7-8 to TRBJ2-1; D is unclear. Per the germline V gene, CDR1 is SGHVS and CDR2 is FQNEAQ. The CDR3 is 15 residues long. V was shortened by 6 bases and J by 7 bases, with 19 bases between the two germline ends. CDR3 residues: CASRSIDGFQNEQFF. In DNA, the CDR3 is TGTGCCAGCAGATCAATCGACGGGTTTCAGAATGAGCAGTTCTTC.

The CDR3 sequence: CASSRLAYNEQFF. CDR3 nucleotide sequence: TGTGCCAGCAGTCGACTAGCCTACAATGAGCAGTTCTTC. V gene TRBV3-1 (or the pseudogene TRBV3-2) combines with J gene TRBJ2-1; possible D gene TRBD2, 6 bases. The CDR3 extends over 13 amino acids. Trimming removed 6 bases at V and 2 bases at J, with 8 bases between. The germline CDR1 and CDR2 sequences are LGHDT and YNNKEL (reference sequence).

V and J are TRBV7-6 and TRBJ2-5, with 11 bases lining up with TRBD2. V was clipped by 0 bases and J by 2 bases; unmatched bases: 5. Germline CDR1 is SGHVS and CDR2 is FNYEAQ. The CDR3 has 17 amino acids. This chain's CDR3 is CASSLALRLAGQETQYF. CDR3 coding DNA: TGTGCCAGCAGCTTAGCGCTGAGACTAGCGGGGCAAGAGACCCAGTACTTC.

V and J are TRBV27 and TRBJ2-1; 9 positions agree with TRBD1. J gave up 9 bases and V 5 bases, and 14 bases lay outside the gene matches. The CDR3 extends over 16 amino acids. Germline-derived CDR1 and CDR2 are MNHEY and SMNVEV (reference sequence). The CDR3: CASSMAGGQGAGEQFF. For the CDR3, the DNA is TGTGCCAGCAGTATGGCCGGGGGACAGGGCGCCGGTGAGCAGTTCTTC.

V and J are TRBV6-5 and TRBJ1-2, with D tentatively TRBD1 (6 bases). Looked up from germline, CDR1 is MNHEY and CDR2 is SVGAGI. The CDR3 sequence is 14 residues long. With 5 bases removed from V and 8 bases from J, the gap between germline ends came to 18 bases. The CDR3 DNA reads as TGTGCCAGCAGTCCTCTGGACAGCTTGTCGGGCTACACCTTC. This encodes CASSPLDSLSGYTF.

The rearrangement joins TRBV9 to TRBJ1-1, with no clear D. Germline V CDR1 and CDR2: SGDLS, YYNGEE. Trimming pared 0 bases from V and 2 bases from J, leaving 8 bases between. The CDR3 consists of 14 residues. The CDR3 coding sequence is TGTGCCAGCAGCGTAGTTCACTACAACACTGAAGCTTTCTTT. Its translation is CASSVVHYNTEAFF.

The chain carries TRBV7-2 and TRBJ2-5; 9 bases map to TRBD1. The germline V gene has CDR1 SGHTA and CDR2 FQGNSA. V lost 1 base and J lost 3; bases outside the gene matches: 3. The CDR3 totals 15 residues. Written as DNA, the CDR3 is TGTGCCAGCAGCTTAGGCGGGACAGGGAAAGAGACCCAGTACTTC. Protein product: CASSLGGTGKETQYF. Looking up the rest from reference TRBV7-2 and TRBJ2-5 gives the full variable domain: GAGVSQSPSNKVTEKGKDVELRCDPISGHTALYWYRQSLGQGLEFLIYFQGNSAPDKSGLPSDRFSAERTGGSVSTLTIQRTQQEDSAVYLCASSLGGTGKETQYFGPGTRLLVL.

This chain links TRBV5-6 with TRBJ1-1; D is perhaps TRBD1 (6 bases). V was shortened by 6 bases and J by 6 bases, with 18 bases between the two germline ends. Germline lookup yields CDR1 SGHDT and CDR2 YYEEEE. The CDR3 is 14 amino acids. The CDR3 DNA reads TGTGCCAGCACCTTCAGGGGAGGGCTGGCTGAAGCTTTCTTT. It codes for CASTFRGGLAEAFF.

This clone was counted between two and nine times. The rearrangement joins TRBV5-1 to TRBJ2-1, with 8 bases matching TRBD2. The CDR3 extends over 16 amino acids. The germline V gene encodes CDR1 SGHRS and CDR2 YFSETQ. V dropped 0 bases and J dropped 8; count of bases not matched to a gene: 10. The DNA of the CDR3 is TGCGCCAGCAGCTTGGAGGGGGTAGCGGGATTAGATGAGCAGTTCTTC. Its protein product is CASSLEGVAGLDEQFF.

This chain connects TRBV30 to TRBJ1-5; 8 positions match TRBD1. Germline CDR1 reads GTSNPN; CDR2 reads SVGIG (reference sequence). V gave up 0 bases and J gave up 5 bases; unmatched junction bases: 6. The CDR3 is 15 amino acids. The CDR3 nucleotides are TGTGCCTGGAGTGTCCGGGACAGGCGGTATCAGCCCCAGCATTTT. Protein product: CAWSVRDRRYQPQHF.

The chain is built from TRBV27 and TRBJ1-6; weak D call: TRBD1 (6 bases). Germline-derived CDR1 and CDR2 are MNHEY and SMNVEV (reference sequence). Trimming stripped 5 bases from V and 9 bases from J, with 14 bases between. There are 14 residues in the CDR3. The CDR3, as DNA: TGTGCCAGCAGTCACCGACAGGAAGGTTCACCCCTCCACTTT. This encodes CASSHRQEGSPLHF.

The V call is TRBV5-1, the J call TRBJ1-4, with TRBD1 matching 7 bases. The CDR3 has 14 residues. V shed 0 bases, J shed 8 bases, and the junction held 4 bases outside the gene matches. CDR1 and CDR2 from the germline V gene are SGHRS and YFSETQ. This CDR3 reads CASSLEGAREKLFF. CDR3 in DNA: TGCGCCAGCAGCTTGGAGGGGGCAAGGGAAAAACTGTTTTTT.

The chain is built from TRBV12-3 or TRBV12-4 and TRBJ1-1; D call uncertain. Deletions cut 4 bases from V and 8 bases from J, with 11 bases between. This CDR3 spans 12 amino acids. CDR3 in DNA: TGTGCCAGCAGTTCGGGGTTTCGCGAAGCTTTCTTT. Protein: CASSSGFREAFF.

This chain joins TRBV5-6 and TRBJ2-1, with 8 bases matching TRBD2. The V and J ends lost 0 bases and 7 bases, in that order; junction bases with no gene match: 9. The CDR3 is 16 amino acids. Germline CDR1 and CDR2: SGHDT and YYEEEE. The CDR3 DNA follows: TGTGCCAGCAGCTTGGAAGGGGGACTAGTGGGAAATGAGCAGTTCTTC. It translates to CASSLEGGLVGNEQFF.

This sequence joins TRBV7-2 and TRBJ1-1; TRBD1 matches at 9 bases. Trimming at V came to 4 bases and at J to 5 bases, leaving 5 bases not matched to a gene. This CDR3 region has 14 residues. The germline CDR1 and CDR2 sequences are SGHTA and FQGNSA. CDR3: CASSSQGARTEAFF. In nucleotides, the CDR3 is TGTGCCAGCAGCTCACAGGGGGCGAGGACTGAAGCTTTCTTT.

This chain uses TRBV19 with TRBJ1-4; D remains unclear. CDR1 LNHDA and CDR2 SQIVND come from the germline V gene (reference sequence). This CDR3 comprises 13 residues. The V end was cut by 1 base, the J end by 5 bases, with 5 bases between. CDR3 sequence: CASSIGENEKLFF. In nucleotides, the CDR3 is TGTGCCAGTAGTATAGGAGAGAATGAAAAACTGTTTTTT. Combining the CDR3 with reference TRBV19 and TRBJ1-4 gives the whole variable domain DGGITQSPKYLFRKEGQNVTLSCEQNLNHDAMYWYRQDPGQGLRLIYYSQIVNDFQKGDIAEGYSVSREKKESFPLTVTSAQKNPTAFYLCASSIGENEKLFFGSGTQLSVL.

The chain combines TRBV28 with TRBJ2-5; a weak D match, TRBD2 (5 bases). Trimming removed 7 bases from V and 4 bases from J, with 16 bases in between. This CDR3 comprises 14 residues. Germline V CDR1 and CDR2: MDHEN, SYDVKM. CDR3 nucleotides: TGTGCCAGCACTACGACCTCGGGGTTAGAGACCCAGTACTTC. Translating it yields CASTTTSGLETQYF.

The CDR3 sequence: CASSVRDSVSPLHF. CDR3 bases: TGTGCCAGCAGCGTAAGGGACAGTGTTTCACCCCTCCACTTT. The gene calls are TRBV9 and TRBJ1-6, with 7 bases identical to TRBD1. Germline V gene lookup returns CDR1 SGDLS and CDR2 YYNGEE. The ends lost 1 base at V and 9 bases at J; junction bases unmatched: 4. CDR3 length: 14 amino acids.

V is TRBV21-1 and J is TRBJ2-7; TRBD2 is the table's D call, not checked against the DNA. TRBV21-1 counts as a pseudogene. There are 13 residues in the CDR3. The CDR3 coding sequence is TGTGCCAGCAGCCCGGAGGGTATCTACGAGCAGTACTTC. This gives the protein CASSPEGIYEQYF.

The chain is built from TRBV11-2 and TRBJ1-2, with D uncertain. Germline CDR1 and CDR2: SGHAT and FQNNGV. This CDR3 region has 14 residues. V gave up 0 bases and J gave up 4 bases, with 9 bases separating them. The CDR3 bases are TGTGCCAGCAGCTTAGATAACGGGGTCTATGGCTACACCTTC. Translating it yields CASSLDNGVYGYTF. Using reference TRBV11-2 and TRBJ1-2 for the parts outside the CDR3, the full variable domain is EAGVAQSPRYKIIEKRQSVAFWCNPISGHATLYWYQQILGQGPKLLIQFQNNGVVDDSQLPKDRFSAERLKGVDSTLKIQPAKLEDSAVYLCASSLDNGVYGYTFGSGTRLTVV.

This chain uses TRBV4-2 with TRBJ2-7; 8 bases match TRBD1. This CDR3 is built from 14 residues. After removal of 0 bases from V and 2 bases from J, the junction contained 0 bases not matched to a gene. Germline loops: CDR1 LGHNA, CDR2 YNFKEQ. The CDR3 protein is CASSQEQGAYEQYF. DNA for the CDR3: TGTGCCAGCAGCCAAGAACAGGGGGCCTACGAGCAGTACTTC.

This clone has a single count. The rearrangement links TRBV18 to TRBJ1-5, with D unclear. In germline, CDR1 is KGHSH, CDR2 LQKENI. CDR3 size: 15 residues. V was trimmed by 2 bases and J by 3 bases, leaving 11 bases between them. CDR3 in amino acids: CASSPVEGFNQPQHF. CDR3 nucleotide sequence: TGTGCCAGCTCACCAGTCGAGGGATTCAATCAGCCCCAGCATTTT.

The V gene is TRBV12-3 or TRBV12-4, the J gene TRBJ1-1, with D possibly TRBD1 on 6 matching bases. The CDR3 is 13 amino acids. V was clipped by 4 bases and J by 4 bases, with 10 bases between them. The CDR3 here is CASSSSTGTEAFF. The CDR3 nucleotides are TGTGCCAGCAGTTCCTCGACAGGCACTGAAGCTTTCTTT.

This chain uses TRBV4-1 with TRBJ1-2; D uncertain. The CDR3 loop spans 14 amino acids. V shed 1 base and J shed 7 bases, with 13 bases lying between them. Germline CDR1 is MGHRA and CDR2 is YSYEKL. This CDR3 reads CASSQGVLWAGYTF. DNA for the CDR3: TGCGCCAGCAGCCAAGGGGTCCTTTGGGCTGGCTACACCTTC.

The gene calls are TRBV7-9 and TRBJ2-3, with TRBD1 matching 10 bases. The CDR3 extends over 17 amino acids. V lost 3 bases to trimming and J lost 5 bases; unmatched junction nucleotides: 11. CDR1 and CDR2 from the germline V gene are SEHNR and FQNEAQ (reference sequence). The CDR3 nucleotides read TGTGCCAGCAGCTTCGGCTGGATGGGACAGGGGAAAGATACGCAGTATTTT. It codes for CASSFGWMGQGKDTQYF.

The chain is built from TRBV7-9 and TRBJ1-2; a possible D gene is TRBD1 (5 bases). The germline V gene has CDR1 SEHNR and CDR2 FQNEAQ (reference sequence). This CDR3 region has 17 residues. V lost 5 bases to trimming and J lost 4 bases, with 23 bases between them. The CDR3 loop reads CASSPPLVGTLVYGYTF. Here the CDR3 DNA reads TGTGCCAGCAGCCCGCCCCTTGTTGGGACTTTGGTCTATGGCTACACCTTC.

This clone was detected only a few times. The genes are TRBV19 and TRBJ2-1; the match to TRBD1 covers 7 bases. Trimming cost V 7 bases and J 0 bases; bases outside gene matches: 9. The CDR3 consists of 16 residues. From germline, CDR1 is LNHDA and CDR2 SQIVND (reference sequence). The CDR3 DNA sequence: TGTGCCAGTAAATTGGAGACAGGGCCCTCCTACAATGAGCAGTTCTTC. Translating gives CASKLETGPSYNEQFF. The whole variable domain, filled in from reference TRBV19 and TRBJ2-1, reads DGGITQSPKYLFRKEGQNVTLSCEQNLNHDAMYWYRQDPGQGLRLIYYSQIVNDFQKGDIAEGYSVSREKKESFPLTVTSAQKNPTAFYLCASKLETGPSYNEQFFGPGTRLTVL.

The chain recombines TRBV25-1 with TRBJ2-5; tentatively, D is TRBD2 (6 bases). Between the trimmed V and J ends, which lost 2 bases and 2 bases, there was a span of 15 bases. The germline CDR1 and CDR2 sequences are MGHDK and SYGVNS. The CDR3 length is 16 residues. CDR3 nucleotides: TGTGCCAGCAGTGAACTCCACAGAGGAGGGCAAGAGACCCAGTACTTC. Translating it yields CASSELHRGGQETQYF.

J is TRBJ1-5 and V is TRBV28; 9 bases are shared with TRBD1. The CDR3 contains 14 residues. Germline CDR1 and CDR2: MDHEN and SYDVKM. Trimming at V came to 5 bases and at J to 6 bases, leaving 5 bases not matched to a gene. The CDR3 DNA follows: TGTGCCAGCAGTCGACAGGGGGTGGTTCAGCCCCAGCATTTT. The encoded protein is CASSRQGVVQPQHF.